The next 32 T cell receptor beta chains were all read from a single sample in a study of blood T cell repertoires in COVID-19 (dated by TCRdb to about 2020). The library was built by means of the immunoSEQ multiplex PCR assay. TCRdb provides this immuneACCESS table in a form limited to in-frame rearrangements. Some clones are lacking; in checked studies, under half of them reflect an unresolved V gene, and why the rest are absent is not known. Present in this sample are fewer than 150,000 clones, roughly 80% of which were seen just once. 18% of the sample is in the top ten clones. Sequenced: PBMCs or T cells enriched from blood (not recorded which). The receptors shown here come from a man aged 25 to 40 who had recovered from COVID-19.

The table lists this clone with a count of one. DNA for the CDR3: TGTGCCAGCAGCCAAGCACCCGGGGTCGTAGACGAGCAGTACTTC. This translates into CASSQAPGVVDEQYF. The chain employs TRBV3-1 (or the pseudogene TRBV3-2) and TRBJ2-7, with D perhaps matching TRBD2 (5 bases). The CDR3 length is 15 residues. Germline CDR1 is LGHDT and CDR2 is YNNKEL (reference sequence). The ends were cut back, 1 base at V and 5 bases at J, with 15 bases in the middle.

The CDR3 DNA follows: TGCAGCGTTGCACAGGGGGCGGAGGAAGCTTTCTTT. The encoded protein is CSVAQGAEEAFF. The chain uses TRBV29-1 and TRBJ1-1; 9 nucleotides line up with TRBD1. J was trimmed by 8 bases and V by 4 bases; bases with no gene match: 5. Germline CDR1 reads SQVTM; CDR2 reads ANQGSEA. The CDR3 is 12 amino acids.

V gene TRBV2 combines with J gene TRBJ2-2; TRBD1 agrees at 8 bases. The V segment lost 4 bases and the J segment 5 bases; nucleotides outside the gene matches: 15. This CDR3 is 18 amino acids long. CDR1 and CDR2 (germline): SNHLY, FYNNEI. The CDR3 is CASSGVLRTGRRTGELFF. The CDR3 bases are TGTGCCAGCAGTGGGGTCCTGAGGACAGGGAGGAGGACCGGGGAGCTGTTTTTT. Full variable domain (remainder filled in from reference TRBV2 and TRBJ2-2): EPEVTQTPSHQVTQMGQEVILRCVPISNHLYFYWYRQILGQKVEFLVSFYNNEISEKSEIFDDQFSVERPDGSNFTLKIRSTKLEDSAMYFCASSGVLRTGRRTGELFFGEGSRLTVL.

V and J are TRBV7-9 and TRBJ1-4, with D hard to call. Germline-derived CDR1 and CDR2 are SEHNR and FQNEAQ (reference sequence). The CDR3 has 14 amino acids. V gave up 3 bases and J gave up 6 bases, with 11 bases separating them. The CDR3 loop is CASSFTELYEKLFF. The CDR3 DNA follows: TGTGCCAGCAGCTTCACGGAGCTATATGAAAAACTGTTTTTT.

The rearrangement joins TRBV19 to TRBJ1-5; D is perhaps TRBD1 (5 bases). With 8 bases removed from V and 5 bases from J, the gap between germline ends came to 13 bases. Germline lookup yields CDR1 LNHDA and CDR2 SQIVND (reference sequence). The CDR3 is made up of 13 amino acids. The CDR3 nucleotides are TGTGCCAGTCACGACAGAGGTTATCAGCCCCAGCATTTT. Translation: CASHDRGYQPQHF.

The chain links TRBV5-1 to TRBJ2-7; TRBD1 matches 7 bases. Germline CDR1 and CDR2: SGHRS and YFSETQ. The CDR3 length is 14 residues. V was clipped by 6 bases and J by 0 bases; unmatched bases: 6. CDR3 region: CASMPGTASYEQYF. The CDR3 DNA follows: TGCGCCAGCATGCCTGGGACAGCCTCCTACGAGCAGTACTTC.

The genes are TRBV18 and TRBJ2-3; D not certain. The germline gives CDR1 KGHSH, CDR2 LQKENI. Trimming stripped 1 base from V and 0 bases from J, with 5 bases between. The CDR3 has 14 residues. The CDR3 here is CASSPQESTDTQYF. The CDR3 DNA reads TGTGCCAGCTCACCACAGGAGAGCACAGATACGCAGTATTTT.

The J gene is TRBJ2-3, the V gene TRBV18; D gene ambiguous. Trimming removed 3 bases at V and 8 bases at J, with 18 bases between. The germline gives CDR1 KGHSH, CDR2 LQKENI. The length of the CDR3 is 15 residues. This CDR3 reads CASSPINPTDVTQYF. CDR3 DNA: TGTGCCAGCTCACCCATCAACCCCACAGACGTTACGCAGTATTTT.

The V call is TRBV19, the J call TRBJ1-2; 7 bases are a match to TRBD1. Losses at the gene ends were 3 bases for V and 6 bases for J; bases not matched to a gene: 7. This CDR3 has 14 amino acids. Looked up from germline, CDR1 is LNHDA and CDR2 is SQIVND (reference sequence). The CDR3 sequence: CASSIDRQGDGYTF. For the CDR3, the DNA is TGTGCCAGTAGTATCGATAGACAGGGCGATGGCTACACCTTC.

This chain links TRBV4-2 with TRBJ2-3; 7 nucleotides align to TRBD1. The CDR3 extends over 17 amino acids. CDR1 and CDR2 from the germline V gene are LGHNA and YNFKEQ. J lost 4 bases, V lost 3 bases, and 13 bases had no gene match. The CDR3 DNA reads as TGTGCCAGCAGCCAGGCCTCGACAGGGAACGGGTCAGATACGCAGTATTTT. Its translation is CASSQASTGNGSDTQYF.

The chain uses TRBV5-1 and TRBJ2-3; 15 nucleotides align to TRBD2. CDR3 length: 15 amino acids. CDR1 and CDR2 from the germline V gene are SGHRS and YFSETQ. Losses at the gene ends were 7 bases for V and 6 bases for J; bases not matched to a gene: 6. CDR3 bases: TGCGCCAGCTCAGCCGGGACTAGCGGGGGGGATACGCAGTATTTT. Translation: CASSAGTSGGDTQYF. Filled out from reference TRBV5-1 and TRBJ2-3, the complete variable domain reads KAGVTQTPRYLIKTRGQQVTLSCSPISGHRSVSWYQQTPGQGLQFLFEYFSETQRNKGNFPGRFSGRQFSNSRSEMNVSTLELGDSALYLCASSAGTSGGDTQYFGPGTRLTVL.

The J gene is TRBJ2-1, the V gene TRBV2; 7 bases align to TRBD2. With 3 bases clipped from V and 7 bases from J, the junction kept 9 bases outside the gene matches. This CDR3 region has 15 residues. Germline V gene data show CDR1 as SNHLY and CDR2 as FYNNEI. The CDR3 loop reads CASSEFRQGGNEQFF. CDR3 sequence (DNA): TGTGCCAGCAGTGAGTTCCGGCAGGGAGGGAATGAGCAGTTCTTC.

The chain carries TRBV19 and TRBJ1-4; 9 bases line up with TRBD1. CDR1 LNHDA and CDR2 SQIVND come from the germline V gene (reference sequence). The CDR3 is made up of 15 amino acids. The J segment lost 5 bases and the V segment lost 5 bases, leaving 6 bases of the junction unmatched. The CDR3, as DNA: TGTGCCAGTAGTTCTGCCGGGACAGGGAATGAAAAACTGTTTTTT. The encoded protein is CASSSAGTGNEKLFF.

This clone was detected only a few times. This chain connects TRBV6-4 to TRBJ1-2, with D maybe TRBD1 (6 bases). V was shortened by 6 bases and J by 3 bases, with 8 bases between the two germline ends. The CDR3 has 12 amino acids. Germline CDR1 is MRHNA and CDR2 is SNTAGT. CDR3 residues: CASRDSYYGYTF. The CDR3 nucleotides are TGTGCCAGCAGGGACAGCTACTATGGCTACACCTTC.

V usage is TRBV3-1 (or the pseudogene TRBV3-2) and J usage is TRBJ2-1; TRBD2 is a possible D gene (6 bases). The V end lost 4 bases, the J end lost 8 bases, and 15 bases lay between the germline ends. CDR3 length: 14 amino acids. Germline CDR1 is LGHDT and CDR2 is YNNKEL (reference sequence). The CDR3 DNA reads as TGTGCCAGCAGCCCACGACTAGGGAGCGATGAGCAGTTCTTC. Translating it yields CASSPRLGSDEQFF.

The rearrangement links TRBV6-5 to TRBJ2-7; 8 positions match TRBD1. In germline, CDR1 is MNHEY, CDR2 SVGAGI. The CDR3 extends over 13 amino acids. The V gene end was trimmed by 7 bases and the J gene end by 7 bases; junction bases not matched to a gene: 9. CDR3 sequence reads: CASNSQGADEQYV. CDR3 DNA sequence: TGTGCCAGCAATTCGCAGGGGGCGGATGAGCAGTACGTC.

This clone is a singleton in its sample. The rearrangement joins TRBV28 to TRBJ2-7, with D perhaps TRBD1 (6 bases). Germline V lookup: CDR1 MDHEN, CDR2 SYDVKM. The CDR3 totals 16 residues. V lost 4 bases and J lost 3, with 19 bases in between. CDR3 nucleotide sequence: TGTGCCAGCAGTTACCCCGAGGGGGATAAGGTCTACGAGCAGTACTTC. Translation: CASSYPEGDKVYEQYF. The whole variable domain, filled in from reference TRBV28 and TRBJ2-7, reads DVKVTQSSRYLVKRTGEKVFLECVQDMDHENMFWYRQDPGLGLRLIYFSYDVKMKEKGDIPEGYSVSREKKERFSLILESASTNQTSMYLCASSYPEGDKVYEQYFGPGTRLTVT.

The chain employs TRBV2 and TRBJ1-5; D may be TRBD1 (6 bases). Germline CDR1 is SNHLY and CDR2 is FYNNEI. The CDR3 is made up of 14 amino acids. Trimming took 6 bases from V and 0 from J, leaving 9 bases between them. The CDR3 DNA sequence: TGTGCCAGCAGAGACAGGTATAGCAATCAGCCCCAGCATTTT. This sequence encodes CASRDRYSNQPQHF.

The chain is built from TRBV7-2 and TRBJ1-1, with 7 bases lining up with TRBD1. From germline, CDR1 is SGHTA and CDR2 FQGNSA. V lost 5 bases, J lost 0 bases, and 3 bases stayed unmatched. This CDR3 comprises 14 residues. The CDR3 is CASSPDRVNTEAFF. The CDR3 nucleotides read TGTGCCAGCAGCCCTGACAGGGTGAACACTGAAGCTTTCTTT.

V is TRBV5-1 and J is TRBJ2-5, with TRBD1 as a possible D gene (6 bases). Per germline, CDR1 SGHRS and CDR2 YFSETQ. This CDR3 spans 16 amino acids. The V and J ends lost 0 bases and 5 bases respectively, with 17 bases between them. In nucleotides, the CDR3 is TGCGCCAGCAGCTTGGGAGGAACAGGGAATGTGGAGACCCAGTACTTC. Amino acids: CASSLGGTGNVETQYF. The full variable domain, rest sourced from reference TRBV5-1 and TRBJ2-5, is KAGVTQTPRYLIKTRGQQVTLSCSPISGHRSVSWYQQTPGQGLQFLFEYFSETQRNKGNFPGRFSGRQFSNSRSEMNVSTLELGDSALYLCASSLGGTGNVETQYFGPGTRLLVL.

This clone was picked up one time. V usage is TRBV9 and J usage is TRBJ2-3; TRBD2 is a possible D gene (5 bases). The CDR3 length is 15 residues. V lost 0 bases and J 2 bases, leaving 10 bases between the germline ends. Germline V CDR1 and CDR2: SGDLS, YYNGEE. CDR3 DNA sequence: TGTGCCAGCAGCGTAGCCCCGGGATCCACAGATACGCAGTATTTT. This sequence encodes CASSVAPGSTDTQYF.

The CDR3 nucleotides are TGTGCCAGCTCACCAGAAAGCGGGGGGGCCTACGAGCAGTACGTC. It translates to CASSPESGGAYEQYV. The rearrangement uses TRBV18 and TRBJ2-7; 10 bases are shared with TRBD2. CDR1 is KGHSH, CDR2 LQKENI, per germline. The V gene end was trimmed by 2 bases and the J gene end by 2 bases; junction bases not matched to a gene: 3. The CDR3 totals 15 residues.

The J gene is TRBJ1-1, the V gene TRBV29-1; the D is unclear. The V gene lost 5 bases and the J gene lost 1 base, with 5 bases spanning the gap. Germline lookup yields CDR1 SQVTM and CDR2 ANQGSEA. The CDR3 has 11 amino acids. The CDR3 protein is CSVIKNTEAFF. In nucleotides, the CDR3 is TGCAGCGTTATTAAGAACACTGAAGCTTTCTTT.

The chain carries TRBV6-5 and TRBJ1-1; 7 positions match TRBD1. The CDR3 covers 14 residues. Germline trimming cut 2 bases from V and 5 bases from J; bases unmatched to any gene: 5. Germline CDR1 is MNHEY and CDR2 is SVGAGI. The CDR3 here is CASSYDRARTEAFF. In DNA, the CDR3 is TGTGCCAGCAGTTACGACAGGGCGAGGACTGAAGCTTTCTTT.

This clone was seen once. The chain is built from TRBV27 and TRBJ2-5; 12 nucleotides line up with TRBD2. The V segment lost 6 bases and the J segment 3 bases; nucleotides outside the gene matches: 5. The CDR3 covers 15 residues. Germline CDR1 is MNHEY and CDR2 is SMNVEV (reference sequence). The CDR3 sequence is CASRPGLAGKETQYF. The CDR3 DNA follows: TGTGCCAGCAGACCCGGACTAGCGGGGAAAGAGACCCAGTACTTC.

In this sample, this clone turned up once. Distinct nucleotide sequences in the sample also encode this CDR3. The chain employs TRBV10-1 and TRBJ2-2; the D gene is possibly TRBD2 (5 bases). Germline assignment: CDR1 WNHNN and CDR2 SYGVQD (reference sequence). This CDR3 region has 15 residues. The germline V and J ends were trimmed by 4 bases and 0 bases, with 9 bases remaining between them. CDR3 residues: CASSAGNANTGELFF. The CDR3, as DNA: TGCGCCAGCAGTGCGGGAAACGCGAACACCGGGGAGCTGTTTTTT.

This clone has only one observation. The J gene is TRBJ2-5, the V gene TRBV2; TRBD1 might be the D (6 bases). CDR3 length: 13 amino acids. From germline, CDR1 is SNHLY and CDR2 FYNNEI. Trimming cost V 6 bases and J 1 base, with 9 bases left between them. The CDR3 here is CASRRTAQETQYF. CDR3 coding DNA: TGTGCCAGCAGGAGGACAGCCCAAGAGACCCAGTACTTC. The complete variable domain, with remaining parts taken from reference TRBV2 and TRBJ2-5, reads EPEVTQTPSHQVTQMGQEVILRCVPISNHLYFYWYRQILGQKVEFLVSFYNNEISEKSEIFDDQFSVERPDGSNFTLKIRSTKLEDSAMYFCASRRTAQETQYFGPGTRLLVL.

The chain couples TRBV4-1 to TRBJ1-4; 7 positions match TRBD1. Germline-derived CDR1 and CDR2 are MGHRA and YSYEKL. J lost 8 bases, V lost 1 base, and 7 bases had no gene match. The CDR3 spans 15 residues. The CDR3 DNA is TGCGCCAGCAGCCAAGCGGACAGGAGAGGAGAAAAACTGTTTTTT. Encoded protein: CASSQADRRGEKLFF.

This clone was detected only a few times. V gene TRBV6-2 or TRBV6-3 combines with J gene TRBJ1-4; D might be TRBD1 (6 bases). CDR1 is MNHEY and CDR2 is SVGEGT in the germline V gene. The CDR3 is 14 amino acids. The ends were cut back, 5 bases at V and 5 bases at J, with 12 bases in the middle. The CDR3 sequence is CASSTEGGNEKLFF. DNA for the CDR3: TGTGCCAGCAGTACCGAGGGGGGGAATGAAAAACTGTTTTTT.

The chain employs TRBV2 and TRBJ2-1; 7 bases agree with TRBD1. The CDR3 extends over 15 amino acids. Germline assignment: CDR1 SNHLY and CDR2 FYNNEI. The J segment lost 3 bases and the V segment lost 9 bases, leaving 11 bases of the junction unmatched. CDR3: CASTRRDRDYNEQFF. The CDR3 DNA sequence: TGTGCCAGTACACGCCGGGACAGAGACTACAATGAGCAGTTCTTC.

About this clone: Different DNA sequences within this sample yield the same CDR3. The chain combines TRBV5-1 with TRBJ1-1; D might be TRBD1 (5 bases). This CDR3 comprises 14 residues. The germline V and J ends were trimmed by 0 bases and 1 base, with 7 bases remaining between them. CDR1 is SGHRS, CDR2 YFSETQ, per germline. CDR3 protein: CASSLATGNTEAFF. In DNA, the CDR3 is TGCGCCAGCAGCTTGGCTACAGGGAACACTGAAGCTTTCTTT.

The V and J genes are TRBV29-1 and TRBJ1-5; the D gene is possibly TRBD1 (5 bases). Between the trimmed V and J ends, which lost 6 bases and 1 base, there was a span of 19 bases. The CDR3 is 16 amino acids. Looked up from germline, CDR1 is SQVTM and CDR2 is ANQGSEA. This CDR3 reads CSVQTGGVGSNQPQHF. The CDR3, as DNA: TGCAGCGTCCAAACCGGGGGGGTTGGGAGCAATCAGCCCCAGCATTTT.